A single sample gave rise to the 20 T cell receptor beta chains below, sequenced in a study of OX40 agonist ivuxolimab in advanced cancers. Profiling relied on immunoSEQ multiplex PCR, and the TCRdb table lists in-frame clones only, not all of them. The profile shows 90,000 to 100,000 clones, about 85% of them singletons. Sequenced here: CD4+ or CD8+ T cells sorted from blood, sampled in a trial of the OX40 agonist ivuxolimab. These receptors were taken from an adult with an advanced solid tumor such as melanoma, head and neck, liver or kidney cancer.

This chain joins TRBV7-9 and TRBJ2-1; D uncertain. The ends were cut back, 10 bases at V and 3 bases at J, with 16 bases in the middle. CDR1 is SEHNR and CDR2 is FQNEAQ in the germline V gene (reference sequence). This CDR3 is built from 14 residues. This CDR3 is CAKKVVAGYNEQFF. The CDR3 nucleotides are TGTGCCAAGAAGGTGGTAGCTGGCTACAATGAGCAGTTCTTC.

This chain uses TRBV7-8 with TRBJ2-2; D is perhaps TRBD2 (6 bases). Trimming shortened V by 1 base and J by 6 bases, and 9 bases separated the two germline ends. CDR1 SGHVS and CDR2 FQNEAQ come from the germline V gene. The CDR3 spans 14 residues. The CDR3: CASSLDWGAGELFF. The CDR3 nucleotides are TGTGCCAGCAGCTTAGATTGGGGGGCCGGGGAGCTGTTTTTT. Using reference TRBV7-8 and TRBJ2-2 for the parts outside the CDR3, the full variable domain is GAGVSQSPRYKVAKRGQDVALRCDPISGHVSLFWYQQALGQGPEFLTYFQNEAQLDKSGLPSDRFFAERPEGSVSTLKIQRTQQEDSAVYLCASSLDWGAGELFFGEGSRLTVL.

The chain combines TRBV5-4 with TRBJ2-1; weak D call: TRBD2 (5 bases). CDR1 and CDR2 (germline): SGHNT, YYREEE (reference sequence). The V and J ends lost 2 bases and 5 bases respectively, with 20 bases between them. The CDR3 extends over 17 amino acids. As DNA, the CDR3 is TGTGCCAGCAGCTTCTACACTCGGACTGCACGGAACAATGAGCAGTTCTTC. It is translated as CASSFYTRTARNNEQFF.

V and J are TRBV6-5 and TRBJ2-1; D is unresolved. The V gene lost 9 bases and the J gene lost 0 bases, with 12 bases spanning the gap. Germline V lookup: CDR1 MNHEY, CDR2 SVGAGI. This CDR3 has 14 amino acids. CDR3 in DNA: TGTGCCAGTTCTCTGTTTAACTCCTACAATGAGCAGTTCTTC. Translation gives CASSLFNSYNEQFF.

The chain links TRBV5-5 to TRBJ2-2; no clear D. Germline V gives CDR1 SGHKS, CDR2 YYEKEE (reference sequence). This CDR3 contains 15 residues. V was cut by 0 bases and J by 0 bases, with 6 bases left in between. Here the CDR3 reads CASSLAFPNTGELFF. CDR3 nucleotide sequence: TGTGCCAGCAGCTTGGCCTTTCCGAACACCGGGGAGCTGTTTTTT.

The V and J genes are TRBV28 and TRBJ2-1; D is uncertain. The CDR3 contains 12 residues. V lost 6 bases and J lost 9, with 12 bases in between. Germline CDR1 is MDHEN and CDR2 is SYDVKM. The CDR3 DNA follows: TGTGCCAGCAGCCCCCCTTCTGGTGAGCAGTTCTTC. Translation gives CASSPPSGEQFF.

The rearrangement joins TRBV28 to TRBJ2-7; D gene uncertain. Trimming shortened V by 6 bases and J by 1 base, and 13 bases separated the two germline ends. In germline, CDR1 is MDHEN, CDR2 SYDVKM. The length of the CDR3 is 14 residues. CDR3 DNA sequence: TGTGCCAGCAGCCGAAACCTTGGGTCCTACGAGCAGTACTTC. Amino acids: CASSRNLGSYEQYF.

The chain links TRBV9 to TRBJ2-7, with 8 bases identical to TRBD1. V gave up 0 bases and J gave up 2 bases; unmatched junction bases: 13. CDR1 and CDR2 (germline): SGDLS, YYNGEE. The CDR3 runs 18 residues. The CDR3 here is CASSVADRGGVFPYEQYF. For the CDR3, the DNA is TGTGCCAGCAGCGTAGCTGACAGGGGCGGAGTATTCCCCTACGAGCAGTACTTC.

This clone appeared a single time. The rearrangement uses TRBV28 and TRBJ1-1; TRBD1 might be the D (5 bases). V gave up 4 bases and J gave up 4 bases, with 19 bases separating them. CDR3 size: 16 residues. Germline V CDR1 and CDR2: MDHEN, SYDVKM. This CDR3 is CASSYPLAWGTTEAFF. The CDR3, as DNA: TGTGCCAGCAGTTATCCCTTGGCGTGGGGGACCACTGAAGCTTTCTTT. Full variable domain (rest looked up from reference TRBV28 and TRBJ1-1): DVKVTQSSRYLVKRTGEKVFLECVQDMDHENMFWYRQDPGLGLRLIYFSYDVKMKEKGDIPEGYSVSREKKERFSLILESASTNQTSMYLCASSYPLAWGTTEAFFGQGTRLTVV.

The chain has TRBV7-9 and TRBJ2-3; 7 bases align to TRBD2. Trimming cost V 5 bases and J 5 bases; bases outside gene matches: 22. CDR1 is SEHNR, CDR2 FQNEAQ, per germline (reference sequence). The CDR3 length is 19 residues. DNA for the CDR3: TGTGCCAGCAGCCCAGTAGGAGTCGTGCTGGCGGGAGTTAAAGATACGCAGTATTTT. The encoded protein is CASSPVGVVLAGVKDTQYF.

The chain joins TRBV19 to TRBJ2-6; the D is unclear. The ends were cut back, 5 bases at V and 2 bases at J, with 19 bases in the middle. The CDR3 loop spans 18 amino acids. Germline CDR1 reads LNHDA; CDR2 reads SQIVND (reference sequence). In nucleotides, the CDR3 is TGTGCCAGTAGTCAACTTCTGACGGATATTACTGGGGCCAACGTCCTGACTTTC. This encodes CASSQLLTDITGANVLTF.

This clone was counted between two and nine times. J is TRBJ2-3 and V is TRBV11-3; no firm D call. Trimming stripped 0 bases from V and 2 bases from J, with 6 bases between. The germline V gene has CDR1 SGHNT and CDR2 YENEEA. This CDR3 comprises 14 residues. The CDR3 bases are TGTGCCAGCAGCTTAGAAGCAGTCACAGATACGCAGTATTTT. This encodes CASSLEAVTDTQYF.

This clone has more than one count but fewer than ten. CDR3 loop: CASSWTGGGELFF. The CDR3 nucleotides are TGTGCCAGCAGCTGGACAGGGGGCGGGGAGCTGTTTTTT. This sequence joins TRBV11-3 and TRBJ2-2; TRBD1 aligns across 10 bases. V lost 4 bases, J lost 7 bases, and 0 bases stayed unmatched. CDR1 is SGHNT and CDR2 is YENEEA in the germline V gene. The CDR3 length is 13 residues.

J is TRBJ2-1 and V is TRBV9, with D unclear. The CDR3 is 16 amino acids. The V end lost 2 bases, the J end lost 0 bases, and 12 bases lay between the germline ends. Germline CDR1 reads SGDLS; CDR2 reads YYNGEE. CDR3 protein: CASSVTTVSSYNEQFF. CDR3 sequence (DNA): TGTGCCAGCAGCGTTACTACCGTAAGCTCCTACAATGAGCAGTTCTTC.

The chain employs TRBV25-1 and TRBJ1-2, with no clear D. V was pared by 2 bases and J by 4 bases, with 8 bases between. CDR1 is MGHDK, CDR2 SYGVNS, per germline. This CDR3 is built from 13 residues. The DNA of the CDR3 is TGTGCCAGCAGTGAAGGCCTCCTCTATGGCTACACCTTC. Amino acids: CASSEGLLYGYTF.

This chain uses TRBV11-3 with TRBJ2-7, with D unresolved. Germline V gene data show CDR1 as SGHNT and CDR2 as YENEEA. V shed 5 bases and J shed 0 bases, with 5 bases lying between them. The CDR3 extends over 12 amino acids. This chain's CDR3 is CASSPPSYEQYF. As DNA, the CDR3 is TGTGCCAGCAGCCCCCCCTCCTACGAGCAGTACTTC.

V is TRBV10-2 and J is TRBJ2-3, with D possibly TRBD2 on 6 matching bases. Germline V gene sequence: CDR1 WSHSY, CDR2 SAAADI. CDR3 size: 13 residues. Trimming took off 8 bases at V and 6 bases at J, with 15 bases between the two ends. The CDR3 nucleotides read TGCGCCAGCGGAAGGAGGGGTGCGGATACGCAGTATTTT. As protein: CASGRRGADTQYF.

The V gene is TRBV28, the J gene TRBJ2-4; D is ambiguous. Looked up from germline, CDR1 is MDHEN and CDR2 is SYDVKM. With 2 bases removed from V and 4 bases from J, the gap between germline ends came to 6 bases. This CDR3 spans 13 amino acids. CDR3 loop: CASSLTIKNIQYF. CDR3 in DNA: TGTGCCAGCAGTTTAACAATAAAAAACATTCAGTACTTC.

The CDR3 sequence is CASSKQRPGNQPQHF. In DNA, the CDR3 is TGTGCCAGCAGTAAACAGCGTCCTGGCAATCAGCCCCAGCATTTT. The chain is built from TRBV6-1 and TRBJ1-5; unclear D gene. The CDR3 runs to 15 residues. Trimming removed 5 bases at V and 2 bases at J, with 13 bases between. CDR1 is MNHNS, CDR2 SASEGT, per germline.

The chain links TRBV7-2 to TRBJ2-2; 11 bases match TRBD2. Per germline, CDR1 SGHTA and CDR2 FQGNSA. The CDR3 extends over 15 amino acids. J was trimmed by 7 bases and V by 5 bases; bases with no gene match: 6. The CDR3 here is CASSVSGRVGGELFF. The CDR3 DNA reads TGTGCCAGCAGCGTTAGCGGGAGGGTAGGCGGGGAGCTGTTTTTT.